A selection of T cell receptor beta chains follows, all from one sample in a study of cytomegalovirus exposure and HLA in healthy donors. Only in-frame clones appear in the TCRdb table, and some are missing; sequencing was by immunoSEQ multiplex PCR. The repertoire holds approximately 31,000 clones, with 85% to 90% as singletons. The sample comprised PBMCs. The receptors here all came from a boy younger than 18 in good health and CMV-seronegative. Both conserved end residues are part of each CDR3. The D gene is left open where the match is weak. Size tells how often a clone was seen (once, few, many) or the class of an expanded clone, and some rows leave it out.

D	V	size	J	CDR3	DNA
TRBD2	TRBV18	NA	TRBJ2-5	CASSPLGLPETQYF	TGTGCCAGCTCACCACTGGGACTACCAGAGACCCAGTACTTC
NA	TRBV14	NA	TRBJ1-4	CASSRATATNEKLFF	TGTGCCAGCAGCCGCGCTACAGCAACTAATGAAAAACTGTTTTTT
NA	TRBV19	once	TRBJ2-7	CASSYRTSSYEQYF	TGTGCCAGTAGTTACCGAACAAGCTCCTACGAGCAGTACTTC
NA	TRBV4-2	NA	TRBJ2-7	CASSPTPGGAYEQYF	TGTGCCAGCAGCCCCACCCCGGGGGGCGCCTACGAGCAGTACTTC
TRBD2	TRBV7-2	once	TRBJ2-3	CASSPERGGALAQYF	TGTGCCAGCAGCCCGGAGCGGGGGGGGGCCCTGGCGCAGTATTTT
TRBD2	TRBV7-2	NA	TRBJ2-3	CASRAWPSGSTDTQYF	TGTGCCAGCCGAGCCTGGCCTAGCGGAAGCACAGATACGCAGTATTTT
NA	TRBV6-5	once	TRBJ1-1	CASSYHQTANTEAFF	TGTGCCAGCAGTTACCACCAGACAGCGAACACTGAAGCTTTCTTT
NA	TRBV7-8	NA	TRBJ1-6	CASSWGSQNSPLHF	TGTGCCAGCAGCTGGGGCTCACAGAATTCACCCCTCCACTTT
TRBD1	TRBV5-6	few	TRBJ2-1	CASSLDLAGTGTYNEQFF	TGTGCCAGCAGCTTGGATTTGGCCGGGACAGGGACCTACAATGAGCAGTTCTTC
NA	TRBV2	NA	TRBJ1-4	CASIADVATNEKLFF	TGTGCCAGCATAGCAGACGTTGCAACTAATGAAAAACTGTTTTTT
NA	TRBV6-1	NA	TRBJ1-1	CASRMGAEAFF	TGTGCCAGCAGGATGGGCGCTGAAGCTTTCTTT
TRBD2	TRBV4-2	NA	TRBJ2-7	CASSQTSGNYEQYF	TGTGCCAGCAGCCAGACTAGCGGTAATTACGAGCAGTACTTC
NA	TRBV5-6	NA	TRBJ2-3	CASISSLFGDTQYF	TGTGCCAGCATCAGCTCGCTATTCGGGGATACGCAGTATTTT
NA	TRBV9	NA	TRBJ1-6	CASSVASSYNSPLHF	TGTGCCAGCAGCGTGGCTAGCTCCTATAATTCACCCCTCCACTTT
TRBD1	TRBV19	NA	TRBJ2-2	CASSWRTGGFTGELFF	TGTGCCAGTAGTTGGAGGACAGGGGGCTTCACCGGGGAGCTGTTTTTT
NA	TRBV11-2	NA	TRBJ1-2	CASSAPGQDGYTF	TGTGCCAGCAGCGCCCCTGGGCAGGATGGCTACACCTTC
NA	TRBV19	NA	TRBJ2-1	CASSMVSGSSYNEQFF	TGTGCCAGTAGTATGGTTAGCGGTTCCTCCTACAATGAGCAGTTCTTC
TRBD2	TRBV6-1	NA	TRBJ2-1	CASSEYGTSGGRNEQFF	TGTGCCAGCAGTGAATATGGGACTAGCGGGGGAAGGAATGAGCAGTTCTTC
TRBD1	TRBV5-1	NA	TRBJ2-7	CASSLNTGGEQYF	TGCGCCAGCAGCCTTAATACAGGGGGCGAGCAGTACTTC
NA	TRBV18	NA	TRBJ1-5	CASSPQSGSNQPQHF	TGTGCCAGCTCACCACAATCAGGGAGCAATCAGCCCCAGCATTTT
TRBD1	TRBV6-4	NA	TRBJ2-3	CASSVETGGSTDTQYF	TGTGCCAGCAGTGTAGAAACAGGGGGAAGCACAGATACGCAGTATTTT
NA	TRBV25-1	NA	TRBJ1-6	CASSDRVTFNSPLHF	TGTGCCAGCAGTGACAGGGTAACCTTTAATTCACCCCTCCACTTT
NA	TRBV12-5	NA	TRBJ1-2	CASGSYPGTFDYGYTF	TGTGCTAGTGGTTCTTATCCAGGGACTTTCGACTATGGCTACACCTTC
NA	TRBV25-1	NA	TRBJ2-3	CASSGRVFSTDTQYF	TGTGCCAGCAGTGGCAGGGTCTTTAGCACAGATACGCAGTATTTT
NA	TRBV11-2	NA	TRBJ1-4	CASSLGGATNEKLFF	TGTGCCAGCAGCTTAGGCGGGGCAACTAATGAAAAACTGTTTTTT
NA	TRBV7-9	NA	TRBJ2-7	CASSPRVLYEQYF	TGTGCCAGCAGCCCCCGGGTCTTGTACGAGCAGTACTTC
TRBD1	TRBV23-1	NA	TRBJ1-5	CASSPGTGDSTPQHF	TGCGCCAGCAGTCCCGGGACAGGGGACTCGACGCCCCAGCATTTT
TRBD1	TRBV27	NA	TRBJ2-7	CVTRPARDRGSFGHEQYF	TGTGTTACGAGACCAGCCCGGGACAGGGGTAGTTTCGGCCACGAGCAGTACTTC
TRBD1	TRBV9	NA	TRBJ1-2	CASSRDRGQANYGYTF	TGTGCCAGCAGTAGGGACAGGGGCCAAGCTAACTATGGCTACACCTTC
TRBD2	TRBV7-3	NA	TRBJ2-2	CASSPSGNTGELFF	TGTGCCAGCAGCCCTAGCGGAAACACCGGGGAGCTGTTTTTT
NA	TRBV19	NA	TRBJ1-1	CATGPRATEAFF	TGTGCCACTGGTCCCAGGGCCACTGAAGCTTTCTTT